These T cell receptor beta chains were read from a single sample in a study of cytomegalovirus exposure and HLA in healthy donors. Sequencing used immunoSEQ multiplex PCR; TCRdb keeps in-frame clones, though not all of them. This sample yields about 160,000 clones, of which roughly four fifths are seen a single time; approximately 3% belongs to the top ten. Specimen: PBMCs. The source is a woman between 40 and 50 years old in good health and CMV-seronegative. Both conserved end residues are part of each CDR3. Fields, in order: D gene, J gene, V gene, clone size, CDR3 protein, CDR3 DNA. D genes are given only for firm matches. Size tells how often a clone was seen (once, few, many) or the class of an expanded clone, and some rows leave it out.

- TRBJ2-2 TRBV29-1 - CSVGDIVAGELFF TGCAGCGTAGGGGATATCGTCGCCGGGGAGCTGTTTTTT
- TRBJ2-7 TRBV10-2 - CASRSSQGPTYEQYF TGCGCCAGCCGATCCTCTCAGGGTCCGACCTACGAGCAGTACTTC
TRBD1 TRBJ2-7 TRBV11-2 - CASSSGQASSYEQYF TGTGCCAGCAGCTCGGGACAGGCGAGCTCCTACGAGCAGTACTTC
- TRBJ2-7 TRBV18 - CASSPQGRTAVSSYEQYF TGTGCCAGCTCACCCCAAGGACGGACAGCAGTCAGCTCCTACGAGCAGTACTTC
- TRBJ1-5 TRBV6-6 few CASSSTNQPQHF TGTGCCAGCAGTTCGACAAATCAGCCCCAGCATTTT
- TRBJ1-5 TRBV5-4 - CASSIQGSNQPQHF TGTGCCAGCAGCATACAGGGAAGTAATCAGCCCCAGCATTTT
- TRBJ1-5 TRBV2 - CASSVLPRGQPQHF TGTGCCAGCAGTGTGCTCCCCCGCGGGCAGCCCCAGCATTTT
TRBD1 TRBJ2-3 TRBV5-3 - CARSHGQGRTDTQYF TGTGCCAGAAGCCACGGACAGGGGCGGACAGATACGCAGTATTTT
- TRBJ1-1 TRBV7-9 - CASSSPGQKVNTEAFF TGTGCCAGCAGCTCCCCTGGTCAGAAAGTGAACACTGAAGCTTTCTTT
TRBD1 TRBJ1-2 TRBV18 - CASSPGTAANYGYTF TGTGCCAGCTCACCAGGGACAGCGGCTAACTATGGCTACACCTTC
- TRBJ2-1 TRBV5-4 - CASTPLGGYNEQFF TGTGCCAGCACCCCGTTGGGGGGATACAATGAGCAGTTCTTC
- TRBJ1-4 TRBV2 - CASSEALGGGKLFF TGTGCCAGCAGTGAAGCGCTGGGAGGGGGAAAACTGTTTTTT
- TRBJ1-5 TRBV5-1 - CASSLRGGGNQPQHF TGCGCCAGCAGCTTGAGAGGGGGGGGCAATCAGCCCCAGCATTTT
- TRBJ2-7 TRBV28 - CASSNSYEQYF TGTGCCAGCAGTAACTCATACGAGCAGTACTTC
TRBD2 TRBJ2-1 TRBV10-1 - CASSEVGLAYNEQFF TGCGCCAGCAGTGAGGTGGGACTAGCCTACAATGAGCAGTTCTTC
TRBD1 TRBJ2-5 TRBV29-1 - CSVVGTGETQYF TGCAGCGTTGTAGGGACAGGAGAGACCCAGTACTTC
TRBD1 TRBJ1-4 TRBV2 - CASSVQGGEKLFF TGTGCCAGCAGTGTACAGGGGGGTGAAAAACTGTTTTTT
- TRBJ2-2 TRBV7-2 - CASSPPWRTGELFF TGTGCCAGCAGCCCTCCCTGGAGGACCGGGGAGCTGTTTTTT
TRBD1 TRBJ2-1 TRBV29-1 - CSALGGQKSSYNEQFF TGCAGCGCCCTAGGGGGCCAGAAGAGCTCCTACAATGAGCAGTTCTTC
TRBD2 TRBJ2-2 TRBV5-4 - CASSSSPGTSLGELFF TGTGCCAGCAGCTCTTCTCCCGGGACTAGCCTCGGGGAGCTGTTTTTT
TRBD2 TRBJ2-3 TRBV5-1 - CASSRRLAGATDTQYF TGCGCCAGCAGCAGGCGACTAGCGGGGGCCACAGATACGCAGTATTTT
- TRBJ1-5 TRBV28 - CASSLLSGALDQPQHF TGTGCCAGCAGTTTATTATCAGGGGCTTTGGATCAGCCCCAGCATTTT
- TRBJ1-4 TRBV9 - CASSALEGATNEKLFF TGTGCCAGCAGCGCACTCGAGGGCGCAACTAATGAAAAACTGTTTTTT
TRBD1 TRBJ2-1 TRBV9 - CASSVQTTGTSSYNEQFF TGTGCCAGCAGCGTTCAGACGACAGGGACAAGCTCCTACAATGAGCAGTTCTTC
- TRBJ2-7 TRBV5-6 few CASSLRGGYEQYF TGTGCCAGCAGCTTGAGGGGGGGCTACGAGCAGTACTTC
- TRBJ2-3 TRBV28 - CASRVAGASDTQYF TGTGCCAGCAGGGTGGCGGGGGCATCAGATACGCAGTATTTT
- TRBJ2-1 TRBV6-5 - CASSYSRAYEQFF TGTGCCAGCAGTTACTCGCGGGCGTATGAGCAGTTCTTC
TRBD2 TRBJ2-3 TRBV7-3 - CASSLLPGGADTQYF TGTGCCAGCAGCCTGCTCCCGGGGGGGGCAGATACGCAGTATTTT
- TRBJ1-2 TRBV2 - CASSVSGDGYTF TGTGCCAGCAGTGTGTCGGGGGATGGCTACACCTTC
- TRBJ2-1 TRBV11-2 - CASSLVGGYNEQFF TGTGCCAGCAGCTTAGTCGGGGGATACAATGAGCAGTTCTTC
- TRBJ2-7 TRBV7-9 - CASSLGAEGPTSYEQYF TGTGCCAGCAGCTTAGGCGCTGAGGGCCCGACCTCCTACGAGCAGTACTTC
- TRBJ2-1 TRBV7-9 few CASSYQGNEQFF TGTGCCAGCAGCTACCAGGGAAATGAGCAGTTCTTC
TRBD1 TRBJ1-6 TRBV5-1 - CASSPSGGYNSPLHF TGCGCCAGCAGCCCCTCAGGGGGCTATAATTCACCCCTCCACTTT
TRBD1 TRBJ2-7 TRBV18 - CASSPGTGDYEQYF TGTGCCAGCTCTCCCGGGACAGGAGACTACGAGCAGTACTTC
TRBD2 TRBJ2-3 TRBV13 - CASSPRTSGADTQYF TGTGCCAGCAGCCCGAGGACTAGCGGGGCGGATACGCAGTATTTT
- TRBJ2-3 TRBV10-3 - CAIKGQSTDTQYF TGTGCCATCAAGGGACAAAGCACAGATACGCAGTATTTT
- TRBJ1-5 TRBV6-1 few CASSVHSRDQPQHF TGTGCCAGCAGTGTTCATTCCCGGGATCAGCCCCAGCATTTT
- TRBJ1-2 TRBV27 - CASSLVGQGPRYGYTF TGTGCCAGCAGTTTGGTCGGACAAGGCCCGCGGTATGGCTACACCTTC
- TRBJ2-1 TRBV28 - CASSFLNSNEQFF TGTGCCAGCAGTTTTCTTAACAGTAATGAGCAGTTCTTC
- TRBJ2-2 TRBV6-5 - CASSSRGQTNTGELFF TGTGCCAGCAGTTCTAGAGGACAGACGAACACCGGGGAGCTGTTTTTT
- TRBJ1-4 TRBV18 once CASSPPVGAEGNEKLFF TGTGCCAGCTCACCACCAGTCGGGGCGGAGGGTAATGAAAAACTGTTTTTT
- TRBJ1-3 TRBV6-1 - CASSTGSSGNTIYF TGTGCCAGCAGTACAGGGTCGTCTGGAAACACCATATATTTT
- TRBJ1-1 TRBV2 few CASMAVEGVNTEAFF TGTGCCAGCATGGCAGTGGAGGGCGTGAACACTGAAGCTTTCTTT
TRBD2 TRBJ2-3 TRBV25-1 - CASSVAGFTDTQYF TGTGCCAGCAGTGTAGCGGGGTTCACAGATACGCAGTATTTT
TRBD2 TRBJ2-3 TRBV7-2 - CASNFAAGGPGTQYF TGTGCCAGCAACTTTGCAGCGGGGGGCCCGGGTACGCAGTATTTT
TRBD1 TRBJ1-4 TRBV4-1 - CASSQAGTGVMGLEKLFF TGCGCCAGCAGCCAAGCCGGGACAGGGGTAATGGGGCTTGAAAAACTGTTTTTT